The entry below gives a single T cell receptor beta chain sequence along with its context. If patients had autoimmune disease history or systemic immunosuppression, they were excluded. This sample was taken from a study of OX40 agonist ivuxolimab in advanced cancers. Across the study: A history of anti-PD-1, anti-PD-L1 or anti-CTLA-4 therapy was acceptable, and about 37% had some.

Libraries were prepared by immunoSEQ multiplex PCR; TCRdb keeps only in-frame clonotypes and omits some of them. The data hold 30,000 to 45,000 clones, with 88% observed a single time. The specimen comprised CD4+ or CD8+ T cells sorted from blood, sampled in a trial of the OX40 agonist ivuxolimab. This clonotype was obtained from an adult with an advanced solid tumor such as melanoma, head and neck, liver or kidney cancer.

This CDR3 is CASSPRTDSGNTIYF. As DNA, the CDR3 is TGTGCCAGCAGCCCTAGGACCGATTCTGGAAACACCATATATTTT. The chain couples TRBV9 to TRBJ1-3; D remains ambiguous. Germline CDR1 SGDLS, CDR2 YYNGEE. The CDR3 loop spans 15 amino acids. Trimming removed 4 bases from V and 1 base from J, with 12 bases in between.